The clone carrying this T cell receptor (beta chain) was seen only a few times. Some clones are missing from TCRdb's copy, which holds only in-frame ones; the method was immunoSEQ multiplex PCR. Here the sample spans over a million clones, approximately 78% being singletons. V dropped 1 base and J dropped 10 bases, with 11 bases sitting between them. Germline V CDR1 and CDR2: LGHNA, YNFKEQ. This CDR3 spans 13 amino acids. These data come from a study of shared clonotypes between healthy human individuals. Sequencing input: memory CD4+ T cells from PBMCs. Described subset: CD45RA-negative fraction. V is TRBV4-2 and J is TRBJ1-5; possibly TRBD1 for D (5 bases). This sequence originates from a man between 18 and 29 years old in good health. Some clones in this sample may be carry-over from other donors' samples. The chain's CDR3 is CASSQGGEYPQHF. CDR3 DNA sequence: TGTGCCAGCAGCCAAGGGGGGGAGTATCCCCAGCATTTT.